This TCR beta chain was profiled in a study of T cell repertoires in cytomegalovirus infection. Looking at the study overall: Public TCR beta signature analysis indicated the presence of both CMV infection and matching HLA type.

About this clonotype: As yet, its antigen is unknown.

In germline, CDR1 is SGHTA, CDR2 FQGNSA. The CDR3 has 12 amino acids. V was pared by 7 bases and J by 7 bases, with 10 bases between. Using its own MiXCR run on the reads, TCRdb lists one record per CDR3 protein. The sample contains some 62,000 distinct CDR3 sequences, around 20% of which appear only once. The sequencing used CD8+ T cells from cultured PBMCs, collected from culture after CMV antigen stimulation. This chain links TRBV7-2 with TRBJ2-2; D is possibly TRBD2 (6 bases). This sequence was found in a human donor in good health (CMV status not recorded). Some clones in this sample may be carry-over from other donors' samples. The CDR3 DNA reads as TGTGCCAGCACCTCCGGGGGCGGGGAGCTGTTTTTT. This sequence encodes CASTSGGGELFF. The full variable domain, in which reference TRBV7-2 and TRBJ2-2 provide the parts outside the CDR3, is GAGVSQSPSNKVTEKGKDVELRCDPISGHTALYWYRQSLGQGLEFLIYFQGNSAPDKSGLPSDRFSAERTGGSVSTLTIQRTQQEDSAVYLCASTSGGGELFFGEGSRLTVL.